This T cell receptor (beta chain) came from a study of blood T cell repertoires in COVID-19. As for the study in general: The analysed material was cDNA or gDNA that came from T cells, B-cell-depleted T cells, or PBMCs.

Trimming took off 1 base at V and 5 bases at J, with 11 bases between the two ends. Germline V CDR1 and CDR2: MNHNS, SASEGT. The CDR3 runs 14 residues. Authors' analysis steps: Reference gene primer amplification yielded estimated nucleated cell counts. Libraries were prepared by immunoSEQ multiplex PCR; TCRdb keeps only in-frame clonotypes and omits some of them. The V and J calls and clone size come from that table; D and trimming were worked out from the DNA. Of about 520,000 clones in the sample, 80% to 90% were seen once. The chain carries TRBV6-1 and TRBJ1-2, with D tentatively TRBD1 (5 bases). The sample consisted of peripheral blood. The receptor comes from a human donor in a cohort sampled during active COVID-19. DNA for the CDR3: TGTGCCAGCAGTGAAGGGGTCGGACAATATGGCTACACCTTC. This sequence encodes CASSEGVGQYGYTF.